This TCR beta chain came from a study of cytomegalovirus exposure and HLA in healthy donors. Study in general: Both the approximately 120 validation repertoires and the approximately 640 first-cohort repertoires used the same platform, as reported by a later analysis.

Study-wide findings and caveats: A few CMV-associated chains were confirmed in vitro to be specific for CMV antigens. Cytomegalovirus association was assigned to more than 150 TCR beta chains. Most sequenced TCRs were rare (though some public TCRs occurred in many donors).

Sequencing used immunoSEQ multiplex PCR; TCRdb keeps in-frame clones, though not all of them. The sample lists approximately 99,000 clones, around 95% occurring once. Germline CDR1 and CDR2: SGHAT and FQDESV (reference sequence). The J segment lost 5 bases and the V segment lost 5 bases, leaving 5 bases of the junction unmatched. The CDR3 is 13 amino acids. About this clone: Its antigen is undetermined.

The rearrangement joins TRBV11-1 to TRBJ2-5; 7 nucleotides align to TRBD2. The TCR sequence derives from a woman aged 18-35 years in good health and CMV-seronegative. The specimen was PBMCs. CDR3 sequence: CASSGEGWETQYF. The CDR3 DNA follows: TGTGCCAGCAGCGGGGAGGGTTGGGAGACCCAGTACTTC.